The following is a T cell receptor (beta chain) sequence with its context. Its target is unknown. This specimen comes from a study of cytomegalovirus exposure and HLA in healthy donors. Overall study results and limits: According to the study, around 180 TCR beta chains were cytomegalovirus-associated.

The CDR3 covers 13 residues. V lost 7 bases to trimming and J lost 4 bases, with 14 bases between them. Germline loops: CDR1 MDHEN, CDR2 SYDVKM. The method was immunoSEQ multiplex PCR; TCRdb's version includes in-frame clones alone and lacks a portion of them. The sample has 100,000 to 150,000 clones, just under 95% seen once. The clonotype originates from a woman aged 18 to 35 in good health and CMV-seronegative. The chain combines TRBV28 with TRBJ2-7; weak D call: TRBD2 (6 bases). Sequencing used PBMCs. The DNA for the CDR3 is TGTGCCAGCATGCGGGGACGGGGGTACGAGCAGTACTTC. This gives the protein CASMRGRGYEQYF.